The present T cell receptor (beta chain) was sequenced within a study of cytomegalovirus exposure and HLA in healthy donors. General study findings and limits: Several of the most significant clusters appeared, in a later analysis, to be linked to common viral pathogens. A later analysis showed HLA-associated TCR beta chains outstripping equally common others in clonal expansion.

Remarks on this clone: The target antigen is unknown.

Use of 60 Vbeta and 13 Jbeta primers characterized the PCR. The method was immunoSEQ multiplex PCR; TCRdb's version includes in-frame clones alone and lacks a portion of them. The table lists 150,000 to 200,000 clones, 60% to 80% of them singletons, with roughly 4.5% in the top ten. This CDR3 comprises 17 residues. Germline V gene data show CDR1 as MGHRA and CDR2 as YSYEKL. With 5 bases clipped from V and 7 bases from J, the junction kept 11 bases outside the gene matches. The sequenced material came from PBMCs. The sequence derives from a man aged 18 to 30 in good health and CMV-seropositive. This chain joins TRBV4-1 and TRBJ2-3; TRBD2 aligns across 14 bases. The CDR3: CASSATGTSGRVNTQYF. CDR3 nucleotides: TGCGCCAGCAGCGCGACCGGGACTAGCGGGAGAGTGAATACGCAGTATTTT.